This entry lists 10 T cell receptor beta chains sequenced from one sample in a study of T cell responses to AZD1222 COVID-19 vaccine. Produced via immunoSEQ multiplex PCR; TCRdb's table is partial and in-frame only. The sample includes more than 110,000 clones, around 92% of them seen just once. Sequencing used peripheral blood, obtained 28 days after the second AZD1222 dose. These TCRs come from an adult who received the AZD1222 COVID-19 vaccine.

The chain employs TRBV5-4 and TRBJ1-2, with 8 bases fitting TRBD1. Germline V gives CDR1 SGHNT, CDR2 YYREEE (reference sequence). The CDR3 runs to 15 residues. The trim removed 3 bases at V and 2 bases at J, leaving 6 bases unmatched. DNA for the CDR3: TGTGCCAGCAGCTCACTAGGACAGGGAAACTATGGCTACACCTTC. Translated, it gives CASSSLGQGNYGYTF.

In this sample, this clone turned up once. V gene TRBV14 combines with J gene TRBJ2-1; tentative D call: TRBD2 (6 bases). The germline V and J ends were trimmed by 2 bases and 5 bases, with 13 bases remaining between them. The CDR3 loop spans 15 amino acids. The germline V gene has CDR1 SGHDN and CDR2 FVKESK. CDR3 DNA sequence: TGTGCCAGCAGCCAACTTCGGCGGGAAAACAATGAGCAGTTCTTC. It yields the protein CASSQLRRENNEQFF.

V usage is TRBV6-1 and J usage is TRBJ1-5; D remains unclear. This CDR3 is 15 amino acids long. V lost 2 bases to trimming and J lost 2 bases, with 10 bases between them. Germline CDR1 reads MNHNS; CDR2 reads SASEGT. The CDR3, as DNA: TGTGCCAGCAGTGAAAGCCCTGAGGGCAATCAGCCCCAGCATTTT. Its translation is CASSESPEGNQPQHF.

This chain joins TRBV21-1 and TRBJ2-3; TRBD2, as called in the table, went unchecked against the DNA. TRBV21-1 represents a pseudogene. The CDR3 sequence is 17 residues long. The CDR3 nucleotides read TGTGCCAGCAGCAAAGGGACTAGCGGGAGCCGCGCAGATACGCAGTATTTT. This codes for CASSKGTSGSRADTQYF.

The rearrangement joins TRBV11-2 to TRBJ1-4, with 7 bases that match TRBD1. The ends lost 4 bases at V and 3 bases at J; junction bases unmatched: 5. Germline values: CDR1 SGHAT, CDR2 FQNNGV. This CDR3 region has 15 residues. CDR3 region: CASSSTGAPNEKLFF. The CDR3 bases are TGTGCCAGCAGCTCAACAGGGGCCCCTAATGAAAAACTGTTTTTT.

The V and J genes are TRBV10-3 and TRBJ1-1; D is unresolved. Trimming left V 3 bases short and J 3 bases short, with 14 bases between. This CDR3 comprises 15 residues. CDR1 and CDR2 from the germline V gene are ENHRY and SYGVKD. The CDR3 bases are TGTGCCATCAGTGATTGGGGAACCCTTGACACTGAAGCTTTCTTT. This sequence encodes CAISDWGTLDTEAFF.

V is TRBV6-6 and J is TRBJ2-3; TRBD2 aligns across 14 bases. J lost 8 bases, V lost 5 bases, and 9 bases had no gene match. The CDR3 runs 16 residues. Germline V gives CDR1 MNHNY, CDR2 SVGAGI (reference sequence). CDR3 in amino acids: CASSPEGTSGRGTQYF. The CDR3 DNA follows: TGTGCCAGCAGTCCCGAGGGGACTAGCGGGAGAGGTACGCAGTATTTT.

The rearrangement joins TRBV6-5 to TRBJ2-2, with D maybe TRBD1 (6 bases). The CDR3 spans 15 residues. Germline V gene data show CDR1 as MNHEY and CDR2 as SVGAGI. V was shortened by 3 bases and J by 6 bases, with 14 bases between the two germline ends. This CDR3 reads CASSYTGMGAGELFF. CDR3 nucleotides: TGTGCCAGCAGTTATACAGGGATGGGGGCCGGGGAGCTGTTTTTT.

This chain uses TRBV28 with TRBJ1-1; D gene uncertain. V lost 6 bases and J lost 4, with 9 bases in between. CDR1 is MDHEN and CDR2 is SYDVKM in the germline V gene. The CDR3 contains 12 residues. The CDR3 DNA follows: TGTGCCAGCAGAAGAGGGATCACTGAAGCTTTCTTT. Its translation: CASRRGITEAFF.

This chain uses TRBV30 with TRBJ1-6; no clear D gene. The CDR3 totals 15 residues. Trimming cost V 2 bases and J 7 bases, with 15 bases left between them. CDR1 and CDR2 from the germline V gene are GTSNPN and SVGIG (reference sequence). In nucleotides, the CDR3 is TGTGCCTGGAGTCAAGGACCGGCGATCAATTCACCCCTCCACTTT. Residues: CAWSQGPAINSPLHF.